The clone carrying this T cell receptor (beta chain) turned up a few times. As handled by the study authors: Scientists estimated how many nucleated cells there were by amplifying reference gene primers. Produced via immunoSEQ multiplex PCR; TCRdb's table is partial and in-frame only. V and J calls and clone size are as listed in that table; D and trimming were resolved from the DNA. The sample has about 210,000 clones; approximately 85% are singletons. These data belong to a study of blood T cell repertoires in COVID-19. Overall study: The United States, Italy and Spain supplied acute and convalescent COVID-19 samples. The analysed material was cDNA or gDNA that came from T cells, B-cell-depleted T cells, or PBMCs.

This CDR3 has 14 amino acids. V lost 3 bases and J lost 5; bases outside the gene matches: 7. Germline V gene lookup returns CDR1 SGHRS and CDR2 YFSETQ. This receptor was identified in a woman between 65 and 79 years old with COVID-19, enrolled during active disease. This chain joins TRBV5-1 and TRBJ1-1, with 7 positions matching TRBD1. Sequencing was carried out using peripheral blood. The CDR3: CASSYQGGWTEAFF. The CDR3, as DNA: TGCGCCAGCAGCTACCAGGGGGGTTGGACTGAAGCTTTCTTT.